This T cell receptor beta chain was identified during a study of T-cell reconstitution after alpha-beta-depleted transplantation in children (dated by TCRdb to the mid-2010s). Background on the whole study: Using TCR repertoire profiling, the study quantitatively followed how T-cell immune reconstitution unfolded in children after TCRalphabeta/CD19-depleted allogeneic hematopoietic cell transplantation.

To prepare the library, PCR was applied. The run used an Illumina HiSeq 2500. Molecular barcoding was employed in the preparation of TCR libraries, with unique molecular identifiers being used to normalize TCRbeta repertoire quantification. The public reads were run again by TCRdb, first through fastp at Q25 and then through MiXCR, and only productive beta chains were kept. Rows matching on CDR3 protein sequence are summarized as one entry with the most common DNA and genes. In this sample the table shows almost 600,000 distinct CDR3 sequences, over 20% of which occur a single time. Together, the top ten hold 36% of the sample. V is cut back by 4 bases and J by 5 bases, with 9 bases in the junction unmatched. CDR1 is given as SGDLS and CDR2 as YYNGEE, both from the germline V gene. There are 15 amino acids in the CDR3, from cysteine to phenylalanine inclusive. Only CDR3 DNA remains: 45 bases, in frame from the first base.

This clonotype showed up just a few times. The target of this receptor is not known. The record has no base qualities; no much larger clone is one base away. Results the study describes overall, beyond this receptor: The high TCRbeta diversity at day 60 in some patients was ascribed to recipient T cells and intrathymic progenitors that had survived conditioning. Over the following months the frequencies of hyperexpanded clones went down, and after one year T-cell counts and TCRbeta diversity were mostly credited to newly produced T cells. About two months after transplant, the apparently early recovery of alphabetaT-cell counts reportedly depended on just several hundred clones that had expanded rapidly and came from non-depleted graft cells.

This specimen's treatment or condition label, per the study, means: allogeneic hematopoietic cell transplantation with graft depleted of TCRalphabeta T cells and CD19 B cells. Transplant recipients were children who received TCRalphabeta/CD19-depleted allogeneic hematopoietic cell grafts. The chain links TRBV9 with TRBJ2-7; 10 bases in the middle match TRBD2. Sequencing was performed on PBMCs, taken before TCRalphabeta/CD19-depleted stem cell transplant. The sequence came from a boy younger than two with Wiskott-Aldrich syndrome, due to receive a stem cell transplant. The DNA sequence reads TGTGCCAGCAGCACAGAATTAGCGGGAGGAAACGAGCAGTACTTC. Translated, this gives CASSTELAGGNEQYF.